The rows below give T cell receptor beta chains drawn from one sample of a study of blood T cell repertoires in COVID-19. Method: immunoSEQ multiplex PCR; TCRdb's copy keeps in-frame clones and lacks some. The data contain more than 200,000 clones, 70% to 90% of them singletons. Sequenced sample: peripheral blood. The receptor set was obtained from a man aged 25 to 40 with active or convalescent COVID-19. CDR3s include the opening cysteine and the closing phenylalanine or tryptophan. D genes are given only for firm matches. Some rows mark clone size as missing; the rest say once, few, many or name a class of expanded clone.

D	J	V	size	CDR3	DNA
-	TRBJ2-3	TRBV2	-	CASGPGTASTDTQYF	TGTGCCAGCGGGCCCGGAACGGCTAGCACAGATACGCAGTATTTT
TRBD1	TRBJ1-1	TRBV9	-	CASSTGGYTEAFF	TGTGCCAGCAGCACAGGGGGATACACTGAAGCTTTCTTT
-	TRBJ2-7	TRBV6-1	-	CASSEAFYEQYF	TGTGCCAGCAGTGAGGCTTTCTACGAGCAGTACTTC
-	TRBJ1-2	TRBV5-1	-	CASSLDWAGNYGYTF	TGCGCCAGCAGCCTGGATTGGGCAGGGAACTATGGCTACACCTTC
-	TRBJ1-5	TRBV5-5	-	CASSLEAHSSNQPQHF	TGTGCCAGCAGCTTGGAAGCGCATTCAAGCAATCAGCCCCAGCATTTT
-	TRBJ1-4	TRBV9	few	CASNPNGVAYEKLFF	TGTGCCAGCAACCCTAACGGGGTTGCTTATGAAAAACTGTTTTTT
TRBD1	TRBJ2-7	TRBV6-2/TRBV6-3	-	CASSQRQGSYEQYF	TGTGCCAGCAGTCAAAGACAGGGTAGCTACGAGCAGTACTTC
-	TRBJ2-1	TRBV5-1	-	CASSFFPGTSYNEQFF	TGCGCCAGCAGCTTTTTCCCAGGCACATCCTACAATGAGCAGTTCTTC
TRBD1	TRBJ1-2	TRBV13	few	CASRLRQGVDGYTF	TGTGCCAGCAGACTCAGACAGGGGGTTGATGGCTACACCTTC
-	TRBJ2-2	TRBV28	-	CASSLLNTGELFF	TGTGCCAGCAGCCTATTGAACACCGGGGAGCTGTTTTTT
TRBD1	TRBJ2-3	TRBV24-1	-	CAAQDRRGTQYF	TGTGCCGCCCAGGACAGGCGAGGTACGCAGTATTTT
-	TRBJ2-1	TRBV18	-	CASSLRDNNEQFF	TGTGCCAGCTCCCTAAGGGACAACAATGAGCAGTTCTTC
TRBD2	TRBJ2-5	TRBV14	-	CASSQFLAVKETQYF	TGTGCCAGCAGCCAATTCCTAGCGGTTAAAGAGACCCAGTACTTC
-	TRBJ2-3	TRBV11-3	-	CASSLSHSYTDTQYF	TGTGCCAGCAGCTTATCTCACAGTTACACAGATACGCAGTATTTT